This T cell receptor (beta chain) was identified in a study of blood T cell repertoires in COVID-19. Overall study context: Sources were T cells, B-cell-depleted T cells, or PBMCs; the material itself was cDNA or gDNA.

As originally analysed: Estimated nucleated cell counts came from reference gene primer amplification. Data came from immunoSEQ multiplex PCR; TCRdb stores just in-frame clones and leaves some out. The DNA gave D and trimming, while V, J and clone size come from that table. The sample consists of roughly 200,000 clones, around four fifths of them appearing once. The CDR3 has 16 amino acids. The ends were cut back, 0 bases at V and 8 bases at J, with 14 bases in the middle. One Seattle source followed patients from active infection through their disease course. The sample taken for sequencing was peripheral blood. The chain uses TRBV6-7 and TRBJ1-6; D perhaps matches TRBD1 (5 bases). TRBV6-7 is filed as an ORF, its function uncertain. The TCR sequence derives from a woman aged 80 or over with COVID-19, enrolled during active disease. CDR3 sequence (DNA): TGTGCCAGCAGTTACTCGGGGCCTTCAACTCATTCACCCCTCCACTTT. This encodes CASSYSGPSTHSPLHF.